What follows describes a single T cell receptor beta chain. This sample was included in a study of blood T cell repertoires in COVID-19. Whole-study context: COVID-19 samples, acute and convalescent, were from the United States, Italy and Spain. From T cells, B-cell-depleted T cells, or PBMCs came the material, which was cDNA or gDNA.

Germline V gene data show CDR1 as KGHSH and CDR2 as LQKENI. V was shortened by 3 bases and J by 0 bases, with 8 bases between the two germline ends. The CDR3 is 15 amino acids. Under the authors' procedure: It was from reference gene primer amplification that nucleated cell counts were estimated. Some clones are missing from TCRdb's copy, which holds only in-frame ones; the method was immunoSEQ multiplex PCR. Clonal size and the V and J genes are those of that table, whereas D and trimming came from the DNA. The sample consists of almost 50,000 clones, more than 90% of them appearing once. The TCR originated in a human donor in a cohort sampled during active COVID-19. V usage is TRBV18 and J usage is TRBJ2-2; D not certain. The sample taken for sequencing was peripheral blood. The chain's CDR3 is CASSPIEANTGELFF. The CDR3 DNA reads TGTGCCAGCTCACCGATAGAGGCGAACACCGGGGAGCTGTTTTTT.